This T cell receptor beta chain was retrieved from a study of cytotoxic CD8 clonotypes in ibrutinib-treated CLL. Libraries were prepared by immunoSEQ multiplex PCR; TCRdb keeps only in-frame clonotypes and omits some of them. The data hold 250,000 to 350,000 clones, with roughly three quarters observed a single time. The CDR3 consists of 16 residues. Germline CDR1 LNHDA, CDR2 SQIVND (reference sequence). V gave up 6 bases and J gave up 0 bases; unmatched junction bases: 4. Sequencing used PBMCs, obtained at disease progression, from a patient treated with ibrutinib. The chain has TRBV19 and TRBJ2-6; 8 positions agree with TRBD1. This TCR derives from a human donor with chronic lymphocytic leukemia. CDR3 DNA sequence: TGTGCCAGTAGGGACAGGGCACTCTCTGGGGCCAACGTCCTGACTTTC. It is translated as CASRDRALSGANVLTF.